Below, 8 T cell receptor beta chains from the same sample are listed, as sequenced in a study of graft-versus-host responses after intestinal transplantation. For these receptors, no antigen is known. This table comes from immunoSEQ multiplex PCR, and its TCRdb copy is limited to in-frame clones, with some not included. Among roughly 90,000 clones listed, about nine tenths were seen once. The material sequenced was unstimulated CD4+ T cells sorted from spleen or lymph node cells, taken before transplant. Receptors originate from a human donor who was the organ donor for an intestinal transplant.

This clone has only a few counts. This chain links TRBV30 with TRBJ1-4; 7 bases match TRBD1. Germline V CDR1 and CDR2: GTSNPN, SVGIG (reference sequence). CDR3 length: 11 residues. J lost 11 bases, V lost 5 bases, and 5 bases had no gene match. CDR3 DNA sequence: TGTGCCTGGCTCAGGGGGGCGAAACTGTTTTTT. Translated, it gives CAWLRGAKLFF.

This rearrangement joins TRBV9 to TRBJ2-3; the match to TRBD2 covers 13 bases. CDR3 size: 17 residues. After removal of 4 bases from V and 8 bases from J, the junction contained 13 bases not matched to a gene. Germline V gives CDR1 SGDLS, CDR2 YYNGEE. CDR3 protein: CASSRGLAGPGPSTQYF. The CDR3 DNA reads as TGTGCCAGCAGCAGGGGACTAGCGGGACCTGGACCTTCTACGCAGTATTTT.

This clone was recorded once. The chain is built from TRBV2 and TRBJ1-5; D not certain. The V and J ends lost 6 bases and 1 base respectively, with 16 bases between them. Germline V gene lookup returns CDR1 SNHLY and CDR2 FYNNEI. CDR3 length equals 16 residues. CDR3 sequence: CASSDPGGDSNQPQHF. The CDR3 DNA reads as TGTGCCAGCAGCGACCCGGGAGGCGACAGCAATCAGCCCCAGCATTTT.

CDR3 residues: CASSLAGGVGSPLHF. CDR3 DNA: TGTGCCAGCAGCTTAGCGGGGGGAGTGGGGTCACCCCTCCACTTT. This chain joins TRBV7-3 and TRBJ1-6; D perhaps matches TRBD1 (5 bases). Germline V gives CDR1 SGHTA, CDR2 FQGTGA. The V gene lost 2 bases and the J gene lost 10 bases, with 15 bases spanning the gap. The CDR3 spans 15 residues.

The chain recombines TRBV4-2 with TRBJ2-5, with TRBD2 identical over 8 bases. The J call may not be correct, given that the DNA end is closer to TRBJ2-7. The CDR3 length is 18 residues. Germline V gives CDR1 LGHNA, CDR2 YNFKEQ. In DNA, the CDR3 is TGTGCCAGCAGCCGATCCGGGACACGGGGGGGGGACTCCTACGAGCAGTACTTC. It yields the protein CASSRSGTRGGDSYEQYF.

The rearrangement links TRBV6-6 to TRBJ1-1; D gene uncertain. The V and J ends lost 7 bases and 7 bases respectively, with 25 bases between them. The CDR3 totals 16 residues. Germline loops: CDR1 MNHNY, CDR2 SVGAGI (reference sequence). CDR3 residues: CASNHPEAAVGSEAFF. As DNA, the CDR3 is TGTGCCAGCAACCACCCCGAGGCAGCGGTGGGTAGTGAAGCTTTCTTT.

This clone has a handful of counts. The chain is built from TRBV6-1 and TRBJ1-1; TRBD1 might be the D (5 bases). The germline gives CDR1 MNHNS, CDR2 SASEGT. V lost 2 bases and J lost 6, with 10 bases in between. The CDR3 contains 13 residues. DNA for the CDR3: TGTGCCAGCAGTGAAAGGCGACAGCCTGAAGCTTTCTTT. Protein sequence: CASSERRQPEAFF.

The chain combines TRBV9 with TRBJ2-1, with D maybe TRBD2 (5 bases). This CDR3 has 16 residues. Germline V gene sequence: CDR1 SGDLS, CDR2 YYNGEE. V was clipped by 0 bases and J by 0 bases, with 10 bases between them. In DNA, the CDR3 is TGTGCCAGCAGCGTAGTCGGGCGGGCCTCCTACAATGAGCAGTTCTTC. Amino acids: CASSVVGRASYNEQFF. Full variable domain (rest looked up from reference TRBV9 and TRBJ2-1): DSGVTQTPKHLITATGQRVTLRCSPRSGDLSVYWYQQSLDQGLQFLIQYYNGEERAKGNILERFSAQQFPDLHSELNLSSLELGDSALYFCASSVVGRASYNEQFFGPGTRLTVL.